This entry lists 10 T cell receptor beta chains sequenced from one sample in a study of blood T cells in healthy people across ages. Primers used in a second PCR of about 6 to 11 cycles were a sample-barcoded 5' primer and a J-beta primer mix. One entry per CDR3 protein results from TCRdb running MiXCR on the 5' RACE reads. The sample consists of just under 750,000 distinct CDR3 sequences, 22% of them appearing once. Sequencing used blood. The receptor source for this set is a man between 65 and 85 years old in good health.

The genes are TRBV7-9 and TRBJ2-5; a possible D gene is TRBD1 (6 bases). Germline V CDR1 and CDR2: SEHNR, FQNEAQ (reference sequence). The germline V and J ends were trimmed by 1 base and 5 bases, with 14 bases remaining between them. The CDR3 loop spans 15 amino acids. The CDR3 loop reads CASSLVRGGTETQYF. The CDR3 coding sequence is TGTGCCAGCAGCTTAGTCCGAGGGGGAACTGAGACCCAGTACTTC. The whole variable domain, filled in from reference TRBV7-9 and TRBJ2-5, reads DTGVSQNPRHKITKRGQNVTFRCDPISEHNRLYWYRQTLGQGPEFLTYFQNEAQLEKSRLLSDRFSAERPKGSFSTLEIQRTEQGDSAMYLCASSLVRGGTETQYFGPGTRLLVL.

The CDR3 DNA is TGTGCCAGCAGCGTCGGAGCAGCAAGGACTGGGAACACCGGGGAGCTGTTTTTT. This gives the protein CASSVGAARTGNTGELFF. The gene calls are TRBV7-3 and TRBJ2-2, with D perhaps matching TRBD2 (5 bases). The germline V and J ends were trimmed by 5 bases and 1 base, with 20 bases remaining between them. Germline CDR1 SGHTA, CDR2 FQGTGA. The CDR3 has 18 residues.

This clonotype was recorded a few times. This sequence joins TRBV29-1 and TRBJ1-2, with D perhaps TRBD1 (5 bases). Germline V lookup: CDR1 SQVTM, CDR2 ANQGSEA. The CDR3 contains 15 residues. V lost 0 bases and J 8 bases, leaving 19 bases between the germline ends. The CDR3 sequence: CSVEDGRGLFSGYTF. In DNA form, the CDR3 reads TGCAGCGTTGAAGATGGGAGGGGACTCTTCTCCGGCTACACCTTC.

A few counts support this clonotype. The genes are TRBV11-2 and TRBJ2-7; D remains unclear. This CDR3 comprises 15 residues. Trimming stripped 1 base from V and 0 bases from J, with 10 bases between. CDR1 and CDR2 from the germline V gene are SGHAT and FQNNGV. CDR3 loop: CASSLADTFSYEQYF. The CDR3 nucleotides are TGTGCCAGCAGCTTAGCCGACACTTTCTCCTACGAGCAGTACTTC. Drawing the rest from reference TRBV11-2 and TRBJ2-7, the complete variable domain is EAGVAQSPRYKIIEKRQSVAFWCNPISGHATLYWYQQILGQGPKLLIQFQNNGVVDDSQLPKDRFSAERLKGVDSTLKIQPAKLEDSAVYLCASSLADTFSYEQYFGPGTRLTVT.

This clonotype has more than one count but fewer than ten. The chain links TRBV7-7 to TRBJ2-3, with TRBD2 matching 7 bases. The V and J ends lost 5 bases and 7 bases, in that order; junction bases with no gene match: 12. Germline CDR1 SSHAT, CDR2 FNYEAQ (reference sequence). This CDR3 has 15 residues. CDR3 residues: CASSPSGERGHTQYF. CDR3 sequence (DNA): TGTGCCAGCAGCCCCTCCGGGGAGCGGGGCCATACGCAGTATTTT.

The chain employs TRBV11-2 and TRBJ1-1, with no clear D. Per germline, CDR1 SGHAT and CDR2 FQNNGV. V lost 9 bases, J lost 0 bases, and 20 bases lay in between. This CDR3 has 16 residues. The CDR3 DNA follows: TGTGCCAGTACCCCCTCAGGCCAGTTCATGAACACTGAAGCTTTCTTT. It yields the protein CASTPSGQFMNTEAFF.

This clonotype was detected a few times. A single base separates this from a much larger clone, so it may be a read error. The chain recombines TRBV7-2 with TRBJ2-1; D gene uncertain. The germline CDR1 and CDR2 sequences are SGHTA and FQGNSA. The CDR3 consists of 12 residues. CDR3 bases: TGTGCCGGCAGCTTAGTCGTGGGCGAGCAGTTCTTC. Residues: CAGSLVVGEQFF.

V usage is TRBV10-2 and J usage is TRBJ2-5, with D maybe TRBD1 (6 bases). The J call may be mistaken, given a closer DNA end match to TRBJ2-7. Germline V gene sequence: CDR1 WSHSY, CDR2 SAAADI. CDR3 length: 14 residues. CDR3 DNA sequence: TGCGCCAGCAGTGACGGGCAGGGGATATACGAGCAGTACTTC. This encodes CASSDGQGIYEQYF.

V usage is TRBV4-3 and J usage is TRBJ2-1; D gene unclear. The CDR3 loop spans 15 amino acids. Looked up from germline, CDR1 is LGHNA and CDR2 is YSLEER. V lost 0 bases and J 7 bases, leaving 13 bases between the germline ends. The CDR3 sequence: CASSQDWPPWNEQFF. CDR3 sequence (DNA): TGCGCCAGCAGCCAAGATTGGCCGCCGTGGAATGAGCAGTTCTTC.

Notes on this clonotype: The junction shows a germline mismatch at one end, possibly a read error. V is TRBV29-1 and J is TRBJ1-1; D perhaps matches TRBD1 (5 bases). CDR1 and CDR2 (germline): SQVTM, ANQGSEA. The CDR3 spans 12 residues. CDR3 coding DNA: TGCAGCTCGAAAGAGGGGAACACTGAAGTTTTCTTT. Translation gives CSSKEGNTEVFF.